This T cell receptor beta chain emerged from a study of molecular identifiers for immune sequencing clone quantification. Bulk TCR libraries were made with methods that had been previously described and with listed TCR primers. TCRdb re-called the PCR reads with MiXCR, one entry per CDR3 protein. In the table there are over 50,000 distinct CDR3 sequences, about a third of which are singletons. CDR1 is KGHDR, CDR2 SFDVKD, per germline. CDR3 length: 17 residues. General study results and limits: Highly expanded clone sizes could end up underestimated if a barcode were shared by identical TCR molecules. Among under 1.1 million naive cells, spiked Jurkat TCR RNA from a single cell was reportedly detectable.

Worth noting for this clonotype: Its antigen remains unknown. Its ends do not fully match the called genes, so a read error is possible.

The TCR sequence derives from a human donor in good health. Some libraries in this study had Jurkat cell RNA spiked in. The chain has TRBV24-1 and TRBJ2-1; D remains unclear. The sample comprised naive CD8+ T cells from blood, with Jurkat cell RNA spiked in. Subset here: FACS-sorted CD8+CD4-CCR7+CD45RA+ naive T cells. The CDR3 region has the DNA TGTGCCACCAGTGATTTCCCACCGAAGGCTTTCGGCGATGATCAGTTCTTC. It translates to CATSDFPPKAFGDDQFF.